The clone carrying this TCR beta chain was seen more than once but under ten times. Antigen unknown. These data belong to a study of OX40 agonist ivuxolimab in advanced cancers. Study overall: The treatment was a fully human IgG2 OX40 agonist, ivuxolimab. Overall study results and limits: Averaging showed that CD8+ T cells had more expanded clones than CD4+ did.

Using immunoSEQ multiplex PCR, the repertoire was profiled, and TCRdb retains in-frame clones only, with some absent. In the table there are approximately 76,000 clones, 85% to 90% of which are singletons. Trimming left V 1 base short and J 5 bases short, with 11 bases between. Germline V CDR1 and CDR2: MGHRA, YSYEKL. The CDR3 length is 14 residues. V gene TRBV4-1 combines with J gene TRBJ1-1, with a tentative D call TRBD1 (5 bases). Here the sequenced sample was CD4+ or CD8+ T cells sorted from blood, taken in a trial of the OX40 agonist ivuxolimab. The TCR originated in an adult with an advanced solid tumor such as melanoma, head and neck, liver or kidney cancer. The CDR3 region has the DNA TGCGCCAGCAGCCAAGTATCAGGGAAAACTGAAGCTTTCTTT. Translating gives CASSQVSGKTEAFF.